At least ten counts were recorded for the clone carrying this T cell receptor (beta chain). Its target is unknown. The authors ran a second PCR of roughly 6 to 11 cycles using a sample-barcoded 5' primer and a J-beta primer mix. TCRdb ran MiXCR on the 5' RACE reads and lists one entry per CDR3 protein. The sample has roughly 640,000 distinct CDR3 sequences; less than 35% are singletons. The sample originates from a study of blood T cells in healthy people across ages. Looking at the study overall: Template switching picked up about one barcoded beta molecule for each two T cells.

The sample, 7.5 to 10 milliliters of peripheral blood, was drawn from each donor. Study-wide points: A roughly linear age-dependent decrease characterized TCR beta diversity per million T cells. Samples with more naive T cells showed higher observed beta diversity.

This CDR3 is built from 13 residues. CDR1 ENHRY and CDR2 SYGVKD come from the germline V gene. Trimming left V 2 bases short and J 2 bases short, with 4 bases between. This sequence originates from an elderly woman in good health. Material: blood. J is TRBJ1-5 and V is TRBV10-3, with D hard to call. CDR3 in DNA: TGTGCCATCAGTGAGGTGGGCAATCAGCCCCAGCATTTT. It yields the protein CAISEVGNQPQHF.